Following are 3 T cell receptor beta chains from one sample sequenced in a study of blood T cell repertoires in COVID-19. Using immunoSEQ multiplex PCR, the repertoire was profiled, and TCRdb retains in-frame clones only, with some absent. The top ten clones hold more than 1.5% of a sample with 120,000 to 150,000 clones, just over 85% of them seen once. The material sequenced was peripheral blood. These receptors all come from a woman between 55 and 75 years old with acute or convalescent COVID-19.

This chain connects TRBV7-3 to TRBJ1-1; possible D gene TRBD1, 6 bases. Trimming removed 5 bases at V and 1 base at J, with 8 bases between. The CDR3 is 13 residues long. Germline V gives CDR1 SGHTA, CDR2 FQGTGA. This CDR3 is CASSQTGNTEAFF. The CDR3 nucleotides are TGTGCCAGCAGCCAGACAGGGAACACTGAAGCTTTCTTT.

This chain uses TRBV29-1 with TRBJ1-1; TRBD1 matches at 11 bases. CDR1 SQVTM and CDR2 ANQGSEA come from the germline V gene. V shed 5 bases, J shed 3 bases, and the junction held 5 bases outside the gene matches. CDR3 length: 14 amino acids. The CDR3 bases are TGCAGCGTTAGGACAGGGGGCATGGACACTGAAGCTTTCTTT. Encoded protein: CSVRTGGMDTEAFF. The full variable domain, completed using reference TRBV29-1 and TRBJ1-1, is SAVISQKPSRDICQRGTSLTIQCQVDSQVTMMFWYRQQPGQSLTLIATANQGSEATYESGFVIDKFPISRPNLTFSTLTVSNMSPEDSSIYLCSVRTGGMDTEAFFGQGTRLTVV.

The chain uses TRBV5-1 and TRBJ1-5; 11 bases match TRBD1. The CDR3 contains 16 residues. Germline V CDR1 and CDR2: SGHRS, YFSETQ. V was clipped by 7 bases and J by 3 bases; unmatched bases: 9. In DNA form, the CDR3 reads TGCGCCAGCCACCCCGGGACAGGGGGTGACAATCAGCCCCAGCATTTT. Its translation is CASHPGTGGDNQPQHF.